The rows below give T cell receptor beta chains drawn from one sample of a study of neurological immune-mediated disorders. One entry per CDR3 protein results from TCRdb running MiXCR on the 5' RACE reads. The sample yields some 95,000 distinct CDR3 sequences, 3.5% seen once. Sequencing was performed on PBMCs. These receptors came from a woman aged 18-35 years with multiple sclerosis. The CDR3 runs from the conserved cysteine through the conserved F or W. The order of the fields is J gene, D gene, V gene, clone size, CDR3 length, CDR3 DNA, CDR3 protein. The D gene is left open where the match is weak. Clone size is given as how often the clone was seen (once, few, many) or a class if it is expanded.

j_call: TRBJ1-4; d_call: NA; v_call: TRBV7-9; clone_size: many; cdr3_length: 17; cdr3_nt: TGTGCCAGCTCCCCCTCCGGTCAGGGCGCGCTTGGGGAAAAACTGTTTTTT; cdr3_aa: CASSPSGQGALGEKLFF
j_call: TRBJ2-7; d_call: NA; v_call: TRBV14; clone_size: many; cdr3_length: 15; cdr3_nt: TGTGCCAGCAGCCCTCAGAGCACTAGACCCTACGAGCAGTACTTC; cdr3_aa: CASSPQSTRPYEQYF
j_call: TRBJ2-7; d_call: TRBD1; v_call: TRBV20-1; clone_size: many; cdr3_length: 12; cdr3_nt: TGCAGTGCTACGAGACAGGGCTACGAGCAGTACTTC; cdr3_aa: CSATRQGYEQYF
j_call: TRBJ2-3; d_call: NA; v_call: TRBV6-5; clone_size: many; cdr3_length: 13; cdr3_nt: TGTGCCAGCAGGCGGATGGGCACAGATACGCAGTATTTT; cdr3_aa: CASRRMGTDTQYF
j_call: TRBJ2-6; d_call: TRBD1; v_call: TRBV6-1; clone_size: many; cdr3_length: 15; cdr3_nt: TGTGCCATCGGGACAGGGGACTATGGGGCCAACGTCCTGACTTTC; cdr3_aa: CAIGTGDYGANVLTF
j_call: TRBJ1-5; d_call: NA; v_call: TRBV20-1; clone_size: many; cdr3_length: 15; cdr3_nt: TGCAGTGCTAGTGGGGGGGTATATAGCAATCAGCCCCAGCATTTT; cdr3_aa: CSASGGVYSNQPQHF
j_call: TRBJ2-7; d_call: NA; v_call: TRBV6-5; clone_size: many; cdr3_length: 15; cdr3_nt: TGTGCCAGCAGCTTGGAGGGGGAGTACTCCTACGAGCAGTACTTC; cdr3_aa: CASSLEGEYSYEQYF
j_call: TRBJ2-7; d_call: NA; v_call: TRBV3-1; clone_size: many; cdr3_length: 12; cdr3_nt: TGTGCCAGCAGCCAACCTCCCTACGAGCAGTACTTC; cdr3_aa: CASSQPPYEQYF
j_call: TRBJ1-1; d_call: NA; v_call: TRBV7-7; clone_size: many; cdr3_length: 14; cdr3_nt: TGTGCCAGCAGCTTGGTGAGAGGCGACACTGAAGCTTTCTTT; cdr3_aa: CASSLVRGDTEAFF
j_call: TRBJ2-1; d_call: NA; v_call: TRBV5-1; clone_size: many; cdr3_length: 14; cdr3_nt: TGCGCCAGCAGCTTCGGAAGCTCCTACAATGAGCAGTTCTTC; cdr3_aa: CASSFGSSYNEQFF
j_call: TRBJ1-2; d_call: TRBD1; v_call: TRBV7-2; clone_size: many; cdr3_length: 15; cdr3_nt: TGTGCCAGCAGCTCAAGGACAGGTTTGAACTATGGCTACACCTTC; cdr3_aa: CASSSRTGLNYGYTF
j_call: TRBJ1-2; d_call: NA; v_call: TRBV14; clone_size: few; cdr3_length: 12; cdr3_nt: TGTGACAGCAGCAAAGATTGGGTCTTGTGGGACTTC; cdr3_aa: CDSSKDWVLWDF
j_call: TRBJ2-1; d_call: TRBD2; v_call: TRBV5-6; clone_size: many; cdr3_length: 16; cdr3_nt: TGTGCCAGCAGCGACGTAACGGGACTAGGTCTCCGTGAGCAGTTCTTC; cdr3_aa: CASSDVTGLGLREQFF
j_call: TRBJ2-7; d_call: NA; v_call: TRBV7-7; clone_size: few; cdr3_length: 14; cdr3_nt: TGTGCCAGCATGAAAAACAAAGTCCACTACGAGCAGTACTTC; cdr3_aa: CASMKNKVHYEQYF
j_call: TRBJ2-1; d_call: NA; v_call: TRBV7-9; clone_size: many; cdr3_length: 15; cdr3_nt: TGTGCCAGCAGCAGGCGGGACAGCGGGTACAATGAGCAGTTCTTC; cdr3_aa: CASSRRDSGYNEQFF
j_call: TRBJ2-1; d_call: TRBD2; v_call: TRBV25-1; clone_size: many; cdr3_length: 19; cdr3_nt: TGTGCCAGCAGTGAATATGGGGTACTAGCGGGAATCTCCTACAATGAGCAGTTCTTC; cdr3_aa: CASSEYGVLAGISYNEQFF
j_call: TRBJ1-1; d_call: NA; v_call: TRBV29-1; clone_size: many; cdr3_length: 11; cdr3_nt: TGCAGCGTCCGGCGGGACACTGAAGCTTTCTTT; cdr3_aa: CSVRRDTEAFF
j_call: TRBJ2-5; d_call: NA; v_call: TRBV7-2; clone_size: many; cdr3_length: 14; cdr3_nt: TGTGCCAGCAGCATCGACAGCTTTCAAGAGACCCAGTACTTC; cdr3_aa: CASSIDSFQETQYF
j_call: TRBJ1-3; d_call: NA; v_call: TRBV20-1; clone_size: many; cdr3_length: 14; cdr3_nt: TGCAGTGCTAGAGAAGGCAGCTCTGGAAACACCATATATTTT; cdr3_aa: CSAREGSSGNTIYF
j_call: TRBJ1-4; d_call: NA; v_call: TRBV5-5; clone_size: many; cdr3_length: 16; cdr3_nt: TGTGCCAGCAGCTTTCGCAACTCCCGGCGAGATGAAAAACTGTTTTTT; cdr3_aa: CASSFRNSRRDEKLFF
j_call: TRBJ2-5; d_call: NA; v_call: TRBV7-6; clone_size: many; cdr3_length: 15; cdr3_nt: TGTGCCAGCAGCTTAGGGGGCAGGTACCAAGAGACCCAGTACTTC; cdr3_aa: CASSLGGRYQETQYF
j_call: TRBJ1-2; d_call: NA; v_call: TRBV12-3/TRBV12-4; clone_size: many; cdr3_length: 13; cdr3_nt: TGTGCCAGCAGTGATTTAGGGTATTATGGCTACACCTTC; cdr3_aa: CASSDLGYYGYTF
j_call: TRBJ2-4; d_call: NA; v_call: TRBV6-5; clone_size: many; cdr3_length: 16; cdr3_nt: TGTGCCAGCAGTTATCTTCCTCCAGGGGCGAGAAACATTCAGTACTTC; cdr3_aa: CASSYLPPGARNIQYF
j_call: TRBJ1-1; d_call: NA; v_call: TRBV10-1; clone_size: many; cdr3_length: 14; cdr3_nt: TGCGCCAGCAGTGAGGACGGGGTGAACACTGAAGCTTTCTTT; cdr3_aa: CASSEDGVNTEAFF
j_call: TRBJ2-7; d_call: TRBD1; v_call: TRBV5-5; clone_size: many; cdr3_length: 14; cdr3_nt: TGTGCCAGCAGCTTGCCGGGACAGGCCAACGAGCAGTACTTC; cdr3_aa: CASSLPGQANEQYF